This TCR beta chain was sequenced for a study of spatial heterogeneity in lung cancer (dated by TCRdb to between 2018 and 2021). About the investigation overall: More beta-chain than alpha-chain transcripts were consistently detected, likely reflecting higher beta-chain transcript abundance. In tumor regions, TCR transcript counts showed a strong correlation with a T cell transcriptional module score from matched bulk RNA-seq. In the raw uncorrected reads, each unique combination of TCR and UMI appeared on average more than ten times. TCR alpha and beta repertoires were quantitatively compared across multiple tumor regions, matched nontumor lung and blood in non-small cell lung cancer. Nonsynonymous mutation counts, determined by whole-exome sequencing of tumor tissue, were related to TCR repertoire features. Both alpha and beta chains were TCR-sequenced in samples taken at surgery, namely 220 tumor regions, around 61 matched nontumor lung samples and 56 PBMC samples.

Including cysteine and phenylalanine, the CDR3 has 14 amino acids. Only CDR3 DNA remains: 42 bases, in frame from the first base. The germline V gene gives CDR1 as MNHEY and CDR2 as SVGAGI. Trimming costs V 7 bases and J 2 bases, and their ends lie 15 bases apart. What the research found in general, with its limitations: Confirming at a functional level the hypothesis that regional TCRs recognize regional mutations was considered to require additional single-cell paired TCR alpha and beta sequencing. The tumor nonsynonymous mutation count correlated with the number of expanded alpha and beta TCRs within the tumor. The count of ubiquitous expanded TCRs correlated with the count of ubiquitous nonsynonymous mutations, and the count of regional expanded TCRs correlated with the count of regional nonsynonymous mutations. TCR-seq was estimated to cover only roughly 7% of tumor T cells for alpha chains and about 13% for beta chains.

The library relied on 5' RACE. Sequenced using a NextSeq 500. The TCR library protocol attached a unique molecular identifier to each TCR cDNA molecule to allow correction of PCR and sequencing errors. The authors' analysis ran thus. Decombinator tools were used for TCR identification, UMI-based error correction and CDR3 extraction. Expanded TCRs were defined as those above a frequency of 2 per 1,000, corresponding to the top 1% of the tumor frequency distribution. Expanded tumor TCRs statistically deemed absent (corrected P<0.05) from at least one tumor region were classed as regional, and all other expanded tumor TCRs were classed as ubiquitous. Renyi diversity was calculated using the R vegan package after each repertoire was subsampled 100 times to 5,000 TCRs. To build CDR3 similarity networks, amino acid triplet string-kernel similarity was used, and CDR3s were connected when their pairwise similarity was above 0.82. TCRdb cleaned the public reads at Q25 with fastp, built clones with MiXCR and kept in-frame beta chains. CDR3 protein sequences are deduplicated, and each keeps its most common genes and DNA. V and J calls and clone size were set by TCRdb, not the authors. Across this sample there are some 16,000 distinct CDR3 sequences, with approximately 6.3% seen only once. The ten largest clones take up 15% to 20% of the sample.

The table lists this clonotype with many counts. Its antigen is not yet known. Within one base of it there is no much larger clone, and no base qualities were kept. According to the study, the label for this sample's time point signals: sample taken at primary tumor resection. The donors were 70 or so patients from the lung TRACERx cohort who had early-stage, untreated non-small cell lung cancer. Whole RNA extracted from tumor and nontumor lung tissue, or from cryopreserved PBMC samples, was used for TCR sequencing without cell sorting. Only patients for whom sufficient RNA was available from at least two tumor regions were selected for TCR sequencing. Before selection, tumor and adjacent nontumor lung specimens were reviewed by a lung pathologist.

The chain links TRBV6-5 with TRBJ2-7; a weak D assignment points to TRBD2 (6 bases agree). The sequencing used lung tumor tissue, collected at surgery. The sequence was obtained from a female donor with early-stage non-small cell lung cancer. The sequence in DNA is TGTGCCAGCAAAGGTGCGGGGACCCCCTACGAGCAGTACTTC. It is translated as CASKGAGTPYEQYF.